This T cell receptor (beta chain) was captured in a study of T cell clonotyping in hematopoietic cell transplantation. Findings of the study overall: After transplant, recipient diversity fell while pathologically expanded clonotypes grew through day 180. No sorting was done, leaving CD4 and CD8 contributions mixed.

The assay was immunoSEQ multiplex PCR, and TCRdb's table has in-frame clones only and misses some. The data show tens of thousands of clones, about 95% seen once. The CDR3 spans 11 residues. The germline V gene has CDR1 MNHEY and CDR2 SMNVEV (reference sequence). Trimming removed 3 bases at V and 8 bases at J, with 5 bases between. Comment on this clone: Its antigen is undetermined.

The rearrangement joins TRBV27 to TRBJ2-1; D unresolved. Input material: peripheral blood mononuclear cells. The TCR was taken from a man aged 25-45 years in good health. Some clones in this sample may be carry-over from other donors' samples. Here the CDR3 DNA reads TGTGCCAGCAGTTTTAATTATGAGCAGTTCTTC. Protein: CASSFNYEQFF.